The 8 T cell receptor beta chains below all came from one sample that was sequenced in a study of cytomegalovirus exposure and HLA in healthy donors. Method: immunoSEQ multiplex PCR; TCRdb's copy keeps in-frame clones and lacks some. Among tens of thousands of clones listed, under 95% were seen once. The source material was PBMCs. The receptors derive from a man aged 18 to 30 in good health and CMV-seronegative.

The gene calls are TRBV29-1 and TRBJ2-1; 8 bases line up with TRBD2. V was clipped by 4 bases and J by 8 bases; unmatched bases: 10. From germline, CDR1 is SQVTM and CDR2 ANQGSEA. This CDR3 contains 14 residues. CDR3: CSVVEAPGGDEQFF. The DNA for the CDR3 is TGCAGCGTTGTAGAGGCGCCGGGGGGGGATGAGCAGTTCTTC.

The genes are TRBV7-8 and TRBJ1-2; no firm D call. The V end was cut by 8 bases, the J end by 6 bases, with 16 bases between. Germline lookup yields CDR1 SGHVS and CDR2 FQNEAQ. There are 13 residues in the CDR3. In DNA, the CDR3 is TGTGCCAGCTCGTACCGGGTGCAAGATGGCTACACCTTC. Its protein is CASSYRVQDGYTF. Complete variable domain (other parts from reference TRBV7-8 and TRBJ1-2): GAGVSQSPRYKVAKRGQDVALRCDPISGHVSLFWYQQALGQGPEFLTYFQNEAQLDKSGLPSDRFFAERPEGSVSTLKIQRTQQEDSAVYLCASSYRVQDGYTFGSGTRLTVV.

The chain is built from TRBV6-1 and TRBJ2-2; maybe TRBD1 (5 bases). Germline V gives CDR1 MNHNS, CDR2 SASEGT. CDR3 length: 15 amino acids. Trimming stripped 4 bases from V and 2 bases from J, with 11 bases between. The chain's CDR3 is CASSVRQGNTGELFF. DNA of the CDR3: TGTGCCAGCAGTGTCCGGCAGGGAAACACCGGGGAGCTGTTTTTT.

The CDR3 DNA sequence: TGTGCCAGCAGCATTGGACAGACCTACGAGCAGTACTTC. Protein: CASSIGQTYEQYF. This sequence joins TRBV7-6 and TRBJ2-7; tentative D call: TRBD1 (6 bases). CDR1 and CDR2 from the germline V gene are SGHVS and FNYEAQ. The CDR3 totals 13 residues. The V gene lost 5 bases and the J gene lost 2 bases, with 10 bases spanning the gap.

CDR3 bases: TGTGCCAGCAGTTCGACAGGGGGATACAATGAGCAGTTCTTC. It specifies CASSSTGGYNEQFF. The gene calls are TRBV6-5 and TRBJ2-1; TRBD1 matches at 9 bases. CDR3 length equals 14 residues. V was clipped by 4 bases and J by 4 bases; unmatched bases: 2. CDR1 and CDR2 (germline): MNHEY, SVGAGI.

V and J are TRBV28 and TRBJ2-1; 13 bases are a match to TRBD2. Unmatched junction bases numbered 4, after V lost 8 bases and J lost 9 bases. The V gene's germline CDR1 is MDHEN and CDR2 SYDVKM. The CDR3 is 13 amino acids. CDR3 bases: TGTGCCAGCGGACTAGCGGGAGAAACTGAGCAGTTCTTC. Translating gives CASGLAGETEQFF.

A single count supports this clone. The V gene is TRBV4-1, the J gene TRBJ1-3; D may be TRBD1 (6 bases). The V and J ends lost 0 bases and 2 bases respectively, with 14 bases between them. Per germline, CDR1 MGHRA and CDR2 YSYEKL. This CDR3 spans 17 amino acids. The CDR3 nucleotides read TGCGCCAGCAGCCAAGATGGGAGTAGGGGGACTGGAAACACCATATATTTT. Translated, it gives CASSQDGSRGTGNTIYF.

CDR3 region: CASSRSTPGAGSANEQFF. CDR3 DNA sequence: TGTGCCAGCTCACGTAGCACTCCTGGGGCCGGGTCCGCCAATGAGCAGTTCTTC. The chain joins TRBV18 to TRBJ2-1; possible D gene TRBD1, 5 bases. The CDR3 is 18 residues long. Per germline, CDR1 KGHSH and CDR2 LQKENI. Trimming pared 4 bases from V and 6 bases from J, leaving 25 bases between.